This TCR beta chain came from a study of T cell responses to AZD1222 COVID-19 vaccine. This table comes from immunoSEQ multiplex PCR, and its TCRdb copy is limited to in-frame clones, with some not included. The sample holds some 120,000 clones, about 90% seen once. As concerns this clone: What it binds is not known.

Points from the study as a whole: It was only after the peak T cell response that any repertoires were sampled. Targeting of unmutated variant regions was reportedly seen in nearly half of spike-specific TCRs. The study identified only six AZD1222 recipients as seropositive at baseline.

The V gene's germline CDR1 is SQVTM and CDR2 ANQGSEA. The CDR3 spans 12 residues. The germline V and J ends were trimmed by 3 bases and 7 bases, with 12 bases remaining between them. The receptor's source is an adult in good health. This chain connects TRBV29-1 to TRBJ1-2; maybe TRBD1 (5 bases). The input for sequencing was peripheral blood, taken on day 0 of AZD1222 vaccination. The CDR3: CSVENRGLGYTF. The CDR3 bases are TGCAGCGTTGAGAATAGGGGTCTTGGCTACACCTTC.